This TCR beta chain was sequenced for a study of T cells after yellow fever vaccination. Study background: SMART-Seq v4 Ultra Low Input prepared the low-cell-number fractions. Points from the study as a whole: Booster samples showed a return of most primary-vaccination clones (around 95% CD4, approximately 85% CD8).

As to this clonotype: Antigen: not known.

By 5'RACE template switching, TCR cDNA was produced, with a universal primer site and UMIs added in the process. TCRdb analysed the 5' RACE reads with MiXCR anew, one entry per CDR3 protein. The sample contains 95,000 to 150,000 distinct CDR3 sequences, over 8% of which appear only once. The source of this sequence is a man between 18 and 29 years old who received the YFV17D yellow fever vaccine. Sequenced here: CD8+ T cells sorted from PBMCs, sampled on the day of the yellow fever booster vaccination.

Written as DNA, the CDR3 is TGTGCCAGCAGTCCGCCCGCGGGGTTAGAGCAGTTCTTC. Its protein product is CASSPPAGLEQFF. This rearrangement joins TRBV12-3 or TRBV12-4 to TRBJ2-1, with D perhaps TRBD2 (6 bases). The V and J ends lost 5 bases and 10 bases respectively, with 15 bases between them. The CDR3 totals 13 residues.